The 20 T cell receptor beta chains below were found in one sample sequenced in a study of PD-L1 blockade in urothelial cancer. Time point specified: peripheral blood 6 weeks after treatment start. Some clones are missing from TCRdb's copy, which holds only in-frame ones; the method was immunoSEQ multiplex PCR. The sample lists 35,000 to 45,000 clones; about 83% were seen once. This sample comprised PBMCs, obtained around atezolizumab (anti-PD-L1) treatment. These receptors were collected from a man in his fifties or sixties with urothelial cancer.

This chain connects TRBV30 to TRBJ2-3, with 7 bases fitting TRBD2. Germline V lookup: CDR1 GTSNPN, CDR2 SVGIG (reference sequence). The CDR3 is 16 amino acids. J was trimmed by 1 base and V by 2 bases; bases with no gene match: 9. This CDR3 is CAWSLLGGRGTDTQYF. The CDR3 DNA sequence: TGTGCCTGGAGTCTACTGGGGGGGAGGGGCACAGATACGCAGTATTTT.

The genes are TRBV9 and TRBJ2-3; 9 bases line up with TRBD2. J lost 4 bases, V lost 4 bases, and 10 bases had no gene match. Per the germline V gene, CDR1 is SGDLS and CDR2 is YYNGEE. The CDR3 is 16 amino acids. CDR3: CASSLTIAGVADTQYF. CDR3 bases: TGTGCCAGCAGCCTCACAATAGCGGGGGTCGCAGATACGCAGTATTTT.

The rearrangement joins TRBV5-1 to TRBJ2-1; 11 bases match TRBD2. The germline gives CDR1 SGHRS, CDR2 YFSETQ. The V segment lost 3 bases and the J segment 4 bases; nucleotides outside the gene matches: 6. The CDR3 has 16 amino acids. The CDR3 protein is CASSSGLAGNYNEQFF. CDR3 bases: TGCGCCAGCAGCTCCGGACTAGCGGGTAATTACAATGAGCAGTTCTTC.

V is TRBV6-5 and J is TRBJ1-2, with D perhaps matching TRBD1 (6 bases). Germline values: CDR1 MNHEY, CDR2 SVGAGI. The CDR3 is 15 residues long. V lost 2 bases to trimming and J lost 6 bases, with 16 bases between them. This chain's CDR3 is CASSYGGGRWNGYTF. The CDR3, as DNA: TGTGCCAGCAGTTACGGCGGGGGGCGCTGGAATGGCTACACCTTC.

The sample holds a few counts of this clone. V and J are TRBV7-9 and TRBJ2-1; 7 nucleotides match TRBD1. Trimming removed 1 base from V and 5 bases from J; junction bases left unmatched: 5. Germline CDR1 reads SEHNR; CDR2 reads FQNEAQ (reference sequence). The CDR3 contains 15 residues. The CDR3 DNA is TGTGCCAGCAGCTTAGTTTGGGACAGCCACAATGAGCAGTTCTTC. Its protein is CASSLVWDSHNEQFF.

The rearrangement joins TRBV5-4 to TRBJ2-7; 8 positions match TRBD1. Germline V lookup: CDR1 SGHNT, CDR2 YYREEE (reference sequence). The trim removed 5 bases at V and 4 bases at J, leaving 8 bases unmatched. The CDR3 runs to 14 residues. The CDR3 region is CASRVFGQGYEQYF. The CDR3 DNA sequence: TGTGCCAGCAGAGTTTTCGGACAGGGTTACGAGCAGTACTTC. The full variable domain, completed using reference TRBV5-4 and TRBJ2-7, is ETGVTQSPTHLIKTRGQQVTLRCSSQSGHNTVSWYQQALGQGPQFIFQYYREEENGRGNFPPRFSGLQFPNYSSELNVNALELDDSALYLCASRVFGQGYEQYFGPGTRLTVT.

The CDR3: CASSPQGGGANTQYF. In DNA form, the CDR3 reads TGTGCCAGCAGTCCCCAGGGCGGGGGGGCGAATACGCAGTATTTT. The chain couples TRBV7-2 to TRBJ2-3; 9 bases match TRBD2. Germline V gene lookup returns CDR1 SGHTA and CDR2 FQGNSA. CDR3 length equals 15 residues. Losses at the gene ends were 6 bases for V and 7 bases for J; bases not matched to a gene: 11.

The rearrangement joins TRBV2 to TRBJ2-1; 11 bases agree with TRBD2. The CDR3 is made up of 14 amino acids. The junction had 4 bases not matched to a gene; V was cut back by 8 bases and J by 4 bases. Germline V gives CDR1 SNHLY, CDR2 FYNNEI. This CDR3 reads CASSLAGVYNEQFF. CDR3 bases: TGTGCCAGCTCACTAGCGGGGGTTTACAATGAGCAGTTCTTC.

The genes are TRBV28 and TRBJ1-2; maybe TRBD1 (6 bases). Germline V gives CDR1 MDHEN, CDR2 SYDVKM. The CDR3 sequence is 12 residues long. Trimming removed 5 bases at V and 5 bases at J, with 9 bases between. CDR3 DNA: TGTGCCAGCAGTCGGACAGCATATGGCTACACCTTC. Amino acid sequence: CASSRTAYGYTF.

The CDR3 nucleotides are TGTGCCAGCAGTGAATCTGTGGAGGAGACCCAGTACTTC. Its protein product is CASSESVEETQYF. This chain links TRBV2 with TRBJ2-5, with D hard to call. The germline V gene encodes CDR1 SNHLY and CDR2 FYNNEI. The CDR3 covers 13 residues. Trimming took off 2 bases at V and 5 bases at J, with 9 bases between the two ends.

The CDR3 here is CASSLGGSSGGAKDTQYF. CDR3 nucleotide sequence: TGTGCCAGCAGCTTGGGGGGATCTAGCGGGGGGGCAAAAGATACGCAGTATTTT. The chain employs TRBV5-4 and TRBJ2-3; 12 nucleotides match TRBD2. The CDR3 is 18 residues long. Germline values: CDR1 SGHNT, CDR2 YYREEE (reference sequence). V was pared by 0 bases and J by 5 bases, with 10 bases of the junction left unmatched. The variable domain in full, completed from reference TRBV5-4 and TRBJ2-3, reads ETGVTQSPTHLIKTRGQQVTLRCSSQSGHNTVSWYQQALGQGPQFIFQYYREEENGRGNFPPRFSGLQFPNYSSELNVNALELDDSALYLCASSLGGSSGGAKDTQYFGPGTRLTVL.

The CDR3 loop reads CASSFGGVRTNEKLFF. The DNA of the CDR3 is TGTGCCAGCAGTTTCGGAGGGGTTCGGACTAATGAAAAACTGTTTTTT. The genes are TRBV28 and TRBJ1-4, with D possibly TRBD1 on 5 matching bases. CDR1 is MDHEN, CDR2 SYDVKM, per germline. The V end lost 3 bases, the J end lost 2 bases, and 13 bases lay between the germline ends. CDR3 length: 16 amino acids.

The chain is built from TRBV7-8 and TRBJ2-3; TRBD1 matches 8 bases. After removal of 5 bases from V and 1 base from J, the junction contained 14 bases not matched to a gene. This CDR3 spans 18 amino acids. Germline V CDR1 and CDR2: SGHVS, FQNEAQ. This CDR3 reads CASSDKFGTGHRTDTQYF. The CDR3 DNA reads as TGTGCCAGCAGCGATAAGTTCGGGACAGGCCACCGCACAGATACGCAGTATTTT.

This sequence joins TRBV5-8 and TRBJ2-2, with TRBD2 matching 9 bases. The CDR3 has 17 residues. V dropped 2 bases and J dropped 0; count of bases not matched to a gene: 5. Germline CDR1 is SGHTS and CDR2 is YDEGEE. The CDR3 DNA sequence: TGTGCCAGCAGCTTTCCGACTAGCGGAACGAACACCGGGGAGCTGTTTTTT. Its protein is CASSFPTSGTNTGELFF.

The J gene is TRBJ1-2, the V gene TRBV7-2, with TRBD1 matching 10 bases. With 1 base clipped from V and 7 bases from J, the junction kept 6 bases outside the gene matches. The CDR3 contains 15 residues. Germline CDR1 SGHTA, CDR2 FQGNSA. In nucleotides, the CDR3 is TGTGCCAGCAGCTTAGACGGGACAGGGGTGGGTGGCTACACCTTC. This encodes CASSLDGTGVGGYTF. Drawing the rest from reference TRBV7-2 and TRBJ1-2, the complete variable domain is GAGVSQSPSNKVTEKGKDVELRCDPISGHTALYWYRQSLGQGLEFLIYFQGNSAPDKSGLPSDRFSAERTGGSVSTLTIQRTQQEDSAVYLCASSLDGTGVGGYTFGSGTRLTVV.

V is TRBV27 and J is TRBJ2-7, with D possibly being TRBD2 (7 bases). V was trimmed by 2 bases and J by 4 bases, leaving 15 bases between them. This CDR3 comprises 15 residues. Germline CDR1 is MNHEY and CDR2 is SMNVEV (reference sequence). The CDR3 region has the DNA TGTGCCAGCAGTTTAGGGGGGGCTCAGGGGTACGAGCAGTACTTC. Its protein is CASSLGGAQGYEQYF.

The chain uses TRBV5-1 and TRBJ2-7, with 11 bases lining up with TRBD1. This CDR3 contains 15 residues. Germline loops: CDR1 SGHRS, CDR2 YFSETQ. Trimming cost V 4 bases and J 2 bases; bases outside gene matches: 5. CDR3 protein: CASSRGQGETYEQYF. DNA for the CDR3: TGCGCCAGCAGCCGGGGACAGGGGGAAACCTACGAGCAGTACTTC.

The CDR3 sequence: CASSIQASYNEQFF. The CDR3 DNA is TGTGCCAGTAGTATTCAGGCCTCCTACAATGAGCAGTTCTTC. This sequence joins TRBV19 and TRBJ2-1, with unresolved D. V gave up 3 bases and J gave up 0 bases, with 6 bases separating them. This CDR3 spans 14 amino acids. Germline CDR1 reads LNHDA; CDR2 reads SQIVND (reference sequence).

The genes are TRBV7-8 and TRBJ2-7; D gene unclear. V was clipped by 5 bases and J by 7 bases, with 12 bases between them. The germline CDR1 and CDR2 sequences are SGHVS and FQNEAQ. The CDR3 runs to 12 residues. CDR3 protein: CASSRTIREQYF. The CDR3 DNA is TGTGCCAGCAGCCGAACGATCCGGGAGCAGTACTTC.

CDR3: CASSYSKGSEGQYF. Here the CDR3 DNA reads TGTGCCAGCAGTTACTCGAAAGGTAGCGAGGGGCAGTACTTC. This chain joins TRBV6-6 and TRBJ2-7, with D perhaps TRBD2 (5 bases). The V gene lost 0 bases and the J gene lost 9 bases, with 15 bases spanning the gap. The CDR3 spans 14 residues. The germline gives CDR1 MNHNY, CDR2 SVGAGI (reference sequence).